This T cell receptor (beta chain) emerged from a study of Ad26.COV2.S vaccination and SARS-CoV-2 variants. At the level of the study: A COV1001 Ad26.COV2.S trial-arm participant provided the sample. In the study, Ad26.COV2.S was injected intramuscularly once, or twice 56 days apart. Study conclusions and caveats: With respect to non-spike TCR breadth, vaccine and placebo recipients were similar.

Treatment specified: about 20 received Ad26.COV2.S at low or high dose, single or two shots; about five received placebo; per-sample allocation not given. All samples were drawn on day 63, counting from the first vaccine or placebo injection. To note about this clone: Antigen unknown.

The CDR3 has 18 residues. Germline assignment: CDR1 SGHVS and CDR2 FNYEAQ. V lost 1 base and J lost 4; bases outside the gene matches: 7. The data were produced by immunoSEQ multiplex PCR, yet TCRdb's version contains in-frame clones alone and is incomplete. The data hold roughly 380,000 clones, with about nine tenths observed a single time. This clonotype originated in a person between 18 and 65 years old who received the Ad26.COV2.S COVID-19 vaccine or a placebo. The sequenced sample was peripheral blood, obtained in a trial of Ad26.COV2.S vaccine versus placebo. The chain recombines TRBV7-6 with TRBJ2-2; 12 bases align to TRBD2. This chain's CDR3 is CASSLGASGGASTGELFF. The CDR3, as DNA: TGTGCCAGCAGCTTAGGGGCTAGCGGGGGGGCCAGCACCGGGGAGCTGTTTTTT.